This record concerns one T cell receptor beta chain sequence. Its antigen is still unknown. This entry belongs to a study of T cell repertoires in cytomegalovirus infection. Study-level information: It can be stated that public TCR beta signatures indicated CMV infection as well as a matching HLA type.

The study, taken as a whole, reports: HLA-C-restricted CMV-specific TCR beta clonotypes were dominant in the ex vivo response. Frequencies of public TCR beta families were cumulated, and this identified carriers of CMV plus the relevant HLA.

TCRdb ran MiXCR on the reads and lists one entry per CDR3 protein. This sample has about 900,000 distinct CDR3 sequences, with roughly 31% found just once. Sequenced here: cultured CD8+ T cells from PBMCs, sampled from culture after CMV antigen stimulation. The clonotype originates from a human donor in good health (CMV status not recorded). Some clones in this sample may be carry-over from other donors' samples.

The CDR3 loop is CASSYTPPSRETQYF. The CDR3 bases are TGTGCCAGCAGTTATACACCACCTTCTCGGGAGACCCAGTACTTC. The rearrangement uses TRBV27 and TRBJ2-5; D remains ambiguous. The CDR3 runs to 15 residues. Germline CDR1 and CDR2: MNHEY and SMNVEV (reference sequence). V shed 4 bases and J shed 5 bases, with 17 bases lying between them.